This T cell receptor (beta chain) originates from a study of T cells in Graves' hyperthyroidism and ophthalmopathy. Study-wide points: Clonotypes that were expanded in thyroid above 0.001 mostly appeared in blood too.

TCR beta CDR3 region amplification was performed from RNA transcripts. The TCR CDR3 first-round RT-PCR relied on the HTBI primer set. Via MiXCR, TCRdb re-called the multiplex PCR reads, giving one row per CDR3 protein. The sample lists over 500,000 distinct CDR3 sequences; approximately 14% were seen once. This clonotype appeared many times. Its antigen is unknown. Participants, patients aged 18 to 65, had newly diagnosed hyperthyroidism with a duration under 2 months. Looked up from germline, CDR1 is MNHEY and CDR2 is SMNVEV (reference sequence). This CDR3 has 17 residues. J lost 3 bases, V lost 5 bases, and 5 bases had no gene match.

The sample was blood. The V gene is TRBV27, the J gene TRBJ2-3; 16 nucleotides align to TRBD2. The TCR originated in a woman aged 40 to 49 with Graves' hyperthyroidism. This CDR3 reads CASSQGLAGGTTDTQYF. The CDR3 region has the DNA TGTGCCAGCAGTCAGGGACTAGCGGGAGGGACTACAGATACGCAGTATTTT.